A selection of T cell receptor beta chains follows, all from one sample in a study of blood T cell repertoires in COVID-19. Sequencing used immunoSEQ multiplex PCR; TCRdb keeps in-frame clones, though not all of them. The data hold 150,000 to 200,000 clones, with approximately 82% observed a single time. Sequenced sample: PBMCs or T cells enriched from blood (not recorded which). The source of these receptors is a woman aged 50 to 65 in a cohort exposed to, infected with or recovered from COVID-19 (not recorded which). Both conserved end residues are part of each CDR3. Fields, in order: V gene, D gene, CDR3 protein. A D gene is named only where the DNA matches it firmly.

>TRBV6-5|TRBD1
CASSYGQGAKGNTIYF
>TRBV7-3|TRBD2
CASARGEGETQYF
>TRBV18|TRBD1
CASSPRQGQATNEKLFF
>TRBV29-1|NA
CSVAILAEDTQYF
>TRBV9|TRBD2
CASSPEGVGLRDTGELFF
>TRBV28|TRBD1
CASNLGQQVNTEAFF
>TRBV5-1|TRBD1
CASSSRTGRESEAFF
>TRBV3-1/TRBV3-2|NA
CASSQPSRGPTYNEQFF
>TRBV9|TRBD2
CASSKVAGYTDTQYF
>TRBV6-6|TRBD1
CASSYPARGDTEAFF
>TRBV9|NA
CASSVAGINTGELFF
>TRBV19|TRBD2
CASSIGLAGTYEQYF
>TRBV28|NA
CASSADISANGYTF
>TRBV12-3/TRBV12-4|NA
CASSLLSQPQHF
>TRBV19|TRBD1
CATETGFYSNQPQHF
>TRBV5-4|TRBD1
CASSSGTGIWETQYF
>TRBV5-1|TRBD1
CASSLEGTGPLNEQFF
>TRBV11-1|TRBD1
CASSSITGTGYTEAFF
>TRBV28|NA
CASSLHLIANYGYTF
>TRBV28|NA
CASSFLSPGNTEAFF
>TRBV9|TRBD2
CASSGIAGGGTQYF
>TRBV29-1|NA
CSAKYGGSTDTQYF
>TRBV27|NA
CASRFAGTKKTSTDTQYF
>TRBV5-4|TRBD1
CASSLVGQGKHTEAFF
>TRBV19|NA
CASSIFGGMDTGELFF
>TRBV9|TRBD2
CASSEGLAGGSDTQYF
>TRBV28|TRBD1
CASSQTGTGAQPQHF
>TRBV7-2|NA
CASSLEPGQTEAFF
>TRBV2|TRBD1
CASNAGTGREKLFF
>TRBV4-1|TRBD2
CASSHLSSGRRGTGELFF
>TRBV9|TRBD2
CASSVGASGGGQETQYF
>TRBV15|TRBD1
CATSGPAGGGTEAFF
>TRBV28|TRBD1
CASRTGLKQYF
>TRBV9|TRBD1
CASSGLRQGRTDTQYF
>TRBV7-3|TRBD2
CASSLGLAGGTGELFF
>TRBV3-1/TRBV3-2|TRBD1
CASSSQGRNSPLHF
>TRBV24-1|TRBD1
CATSDWTGSSDTQYF
>TRBV6-5|NA
CASSDSGRGYGYTF
>TRBV19|TRBD2
CASRLGLAGVYEQFF
>TRBV18|NA
CASSPETVYNEQFF
>TRBV18|TRBD2
CASSPFVGGGPETQYF
>TRBV6-6|TRBD1
CASSRGQGARTEAFF
>TRBV6-5|TRBD1
CASSYGQGPYEQYF
>TRBV9|NA
CASSEQYNEQFF
>TRBV6-2/TRBV6-3|TRBD2
CASSRTSGKNTGELFF
>TRBV27|TRBD1
CASSQRTGRTEAFF
>TRBV9|TRBD2
CASTPSGVSGDTQYF
>TRBV5-1|NA
CASSLGGSNQPQHF
>TRBV5-1|NA
CASSLAGEKGEQYF
>TRBV7-6|NA
CASSPRGGTQYF
>TRBV14|NA
CASSQERVYPEAFF
>TRBV30|TRBD1
CAWSGTGVNQPQHF
>TRBV6-5|NA
CASSYLRSGEQYF